This record concerns one TCR beta chain sequence. TCRbeta library preparation incorporated unique molecular identifiers. TCRdb itself ran the PCR reads through MiXCR, one entry per CDR3 protein. The profile shows about 410,000 distinct CDR3 sequences, 20% of them singletons. The sample is drawn from a study of T-cell reconstitution after alpha-beta-depleted transplantation in children. The sequence came from a human donor who donated a stem cell graft to a child with acute myeloid leukemia. The sample in question was PBMCs from the stem cell graft donor, obtained from the stem cell graft.

Here the CDR3 DNA reads TGTGCCAGCAGCCCAGCTAGCGGGAGTACCTATGAGCAGTTCTTC. Protein sequence: CASSPASGSTYEQFF. The gene calls are TRBV28 and TRBJ2-1, with TRBD2 matching 10 bases. V shed 6 bases, J shed 8 bases, and the junction held 10 bases outside the gene matches. The V gene's germline CDR1 is MDHEN and CDR2 SYDVKM. The CDR3 is made up of 15 amino acids. The full variable domain, its missing parts supplied by reference TRBV28 and TRBJ2-1, is DVKVTQSSRYLVKRTGEKVFLECVQDMDHENMFWYRQDPGLGLRLIYFSYDVKMKEKGDIPEGYSVSREKKERFSLILESASTNQTSMYLCASSPASGSTYEQFFGPGTRLTVL.